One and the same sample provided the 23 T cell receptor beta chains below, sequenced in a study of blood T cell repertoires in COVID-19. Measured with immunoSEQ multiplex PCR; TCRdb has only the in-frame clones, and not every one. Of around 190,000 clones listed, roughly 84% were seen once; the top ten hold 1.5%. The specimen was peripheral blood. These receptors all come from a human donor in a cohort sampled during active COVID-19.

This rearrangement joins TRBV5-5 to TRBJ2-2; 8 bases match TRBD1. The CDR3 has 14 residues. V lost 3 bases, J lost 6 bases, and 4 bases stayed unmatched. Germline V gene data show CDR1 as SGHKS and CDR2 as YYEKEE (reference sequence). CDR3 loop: CASSWTGPPGELFF. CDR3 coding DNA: TGTGCCAGCAGCTGGACAGGGCCCCCCGGGGAGCTGTTTTTT.

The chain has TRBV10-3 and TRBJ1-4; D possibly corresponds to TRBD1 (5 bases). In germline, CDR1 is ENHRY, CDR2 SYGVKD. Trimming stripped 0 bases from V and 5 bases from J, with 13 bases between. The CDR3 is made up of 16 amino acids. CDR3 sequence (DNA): TGTGCCATCAGTGAGTCGGGTCAGGGAGGCAATGAAAAACTGTTTTTT. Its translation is CAISESGQGGNEKLFF.

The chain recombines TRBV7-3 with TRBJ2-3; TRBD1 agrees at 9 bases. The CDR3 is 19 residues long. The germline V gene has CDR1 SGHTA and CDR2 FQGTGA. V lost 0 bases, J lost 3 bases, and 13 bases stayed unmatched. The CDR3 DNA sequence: TGTGCCAGCAGCTTAACGGCGACAGGGGGAGGTATAAGGACAGATACGCAGTATTTT. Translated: CASSLTATGGGIRTDTQYF.

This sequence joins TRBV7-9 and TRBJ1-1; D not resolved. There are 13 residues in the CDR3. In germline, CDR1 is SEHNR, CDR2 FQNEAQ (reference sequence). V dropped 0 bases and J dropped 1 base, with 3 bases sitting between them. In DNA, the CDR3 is TGTGCCAGCAGCTTAGCACAGAACACTGAAGCTTTCTTT. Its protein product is CASSLAQNTEAFF.

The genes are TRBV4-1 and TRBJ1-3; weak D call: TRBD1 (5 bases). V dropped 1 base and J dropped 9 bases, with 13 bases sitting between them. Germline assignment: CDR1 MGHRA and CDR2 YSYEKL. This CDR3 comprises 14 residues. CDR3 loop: CASSQGPLDTTIYF. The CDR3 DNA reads TGCGCCAGCAGCCAAGGACCGTTGGACACCACCATATATTTT.

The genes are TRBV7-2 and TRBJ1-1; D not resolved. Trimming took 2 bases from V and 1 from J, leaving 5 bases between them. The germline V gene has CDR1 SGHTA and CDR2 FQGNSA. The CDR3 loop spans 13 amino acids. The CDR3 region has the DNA TGTGCCAGCAGCTTAACAGCGAACACTGAAGCTTTCTTT. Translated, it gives CASSLTANTEAFF.

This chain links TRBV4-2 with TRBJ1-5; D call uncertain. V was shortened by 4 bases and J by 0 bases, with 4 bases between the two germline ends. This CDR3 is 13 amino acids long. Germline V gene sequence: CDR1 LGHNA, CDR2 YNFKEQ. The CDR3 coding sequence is TGTGCCAGCAGCCCTATTAGCAATCAGCCCCAGCATTTT. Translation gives CASSPISNQPQHF.

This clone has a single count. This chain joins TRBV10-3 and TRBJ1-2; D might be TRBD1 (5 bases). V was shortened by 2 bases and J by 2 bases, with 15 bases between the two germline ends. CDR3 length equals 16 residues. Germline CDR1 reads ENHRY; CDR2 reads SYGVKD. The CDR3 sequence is CAISEAYSRGNYGYTF. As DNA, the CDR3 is TGTGCCATCAGTGAGGCCTACTCTCGGGGGAACTATGGCTACACCTTC.

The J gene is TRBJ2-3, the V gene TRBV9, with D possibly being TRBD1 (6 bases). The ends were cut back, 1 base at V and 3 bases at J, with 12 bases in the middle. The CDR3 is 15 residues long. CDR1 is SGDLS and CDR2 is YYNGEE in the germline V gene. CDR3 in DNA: TGTGCCAGCAGCGTAAACGGACAGTTTACAGATACGCAGTATTTT. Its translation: CASSVNGQFTDTQYF.

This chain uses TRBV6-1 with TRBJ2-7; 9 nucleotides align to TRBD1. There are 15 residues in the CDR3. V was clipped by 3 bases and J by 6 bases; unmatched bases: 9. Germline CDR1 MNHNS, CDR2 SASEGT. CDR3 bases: TGTGCCAGCAGTGACGCCGGGACAGGGAGGACCGAGCAGTACTTC. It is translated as CASSDAGTGRTEQYF.

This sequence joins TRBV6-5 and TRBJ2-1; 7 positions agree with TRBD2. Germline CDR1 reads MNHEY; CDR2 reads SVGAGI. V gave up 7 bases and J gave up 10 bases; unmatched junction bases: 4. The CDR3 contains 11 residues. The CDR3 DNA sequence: TGTGCCAGCAATAGGGGAGGGGAGCAGTTCTTC. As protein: CASNRGGEQFF.

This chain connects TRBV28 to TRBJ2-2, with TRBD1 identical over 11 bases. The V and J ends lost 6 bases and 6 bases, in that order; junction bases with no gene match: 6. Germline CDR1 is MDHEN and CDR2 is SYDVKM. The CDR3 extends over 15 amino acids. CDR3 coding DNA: TGTGCCAGCAGCGCTCCGGGACAGGGGGCCGGGGAGCTGTTTTTT. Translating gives CASSAPGQGAGELFF. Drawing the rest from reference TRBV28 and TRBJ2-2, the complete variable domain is DVKVTQSSRYLVKRTGEKVFLECVQDMDHENMFWYRQDPGLGLRLIYFSYDVKMKEKGDIPEGYSVSREKKERFSLILESASTNQTSMYLCASSAPGQGAGELFFGEGSRLTVL.

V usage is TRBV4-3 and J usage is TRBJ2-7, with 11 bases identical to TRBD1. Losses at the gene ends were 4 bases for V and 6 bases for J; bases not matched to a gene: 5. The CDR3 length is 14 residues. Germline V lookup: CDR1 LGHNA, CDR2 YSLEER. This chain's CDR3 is CASSRTGGAGEQYF. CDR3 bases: TGCGCCAGCAGCCGGACAGGGGGCGCGGGCGAGCAGTACTTC.

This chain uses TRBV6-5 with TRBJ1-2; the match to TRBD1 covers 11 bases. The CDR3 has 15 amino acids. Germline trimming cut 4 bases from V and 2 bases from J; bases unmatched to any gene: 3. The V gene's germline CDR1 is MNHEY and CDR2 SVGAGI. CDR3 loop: CASSSRTGGNYGYTF. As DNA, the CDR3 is TGTGCCAGCAGTTCCCGGACAGGGGGCAACTATGGCTACACCTTC.

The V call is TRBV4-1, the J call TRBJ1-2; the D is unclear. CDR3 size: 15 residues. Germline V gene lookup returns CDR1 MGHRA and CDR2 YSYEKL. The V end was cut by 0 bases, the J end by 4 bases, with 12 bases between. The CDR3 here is CASSQEVTVPYGYTF. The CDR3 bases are TGCGCCAGCAGCCAAGAAGTTACAGTCCCCTATGGCTACACCTTC.

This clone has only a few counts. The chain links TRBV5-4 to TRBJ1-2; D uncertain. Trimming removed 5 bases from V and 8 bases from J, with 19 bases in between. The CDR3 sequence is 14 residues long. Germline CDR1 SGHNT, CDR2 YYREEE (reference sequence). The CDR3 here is CASSLGRGEGGYTF. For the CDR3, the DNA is TGTGCCAGCAGTCTGGGTCGGGGAGAAGGAGGCTACACCTTC.

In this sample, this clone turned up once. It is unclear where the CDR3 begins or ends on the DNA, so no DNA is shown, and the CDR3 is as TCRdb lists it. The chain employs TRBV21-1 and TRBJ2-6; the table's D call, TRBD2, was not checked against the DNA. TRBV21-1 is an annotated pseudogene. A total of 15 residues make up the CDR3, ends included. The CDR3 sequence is CASSKVASGANVLTF.

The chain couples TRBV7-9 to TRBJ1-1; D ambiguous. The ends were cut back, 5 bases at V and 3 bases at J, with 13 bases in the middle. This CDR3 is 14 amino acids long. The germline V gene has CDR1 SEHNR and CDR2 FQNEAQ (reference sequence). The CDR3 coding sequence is TGTGCCAGCAGCCCCGGGAAGGGAGACACTGAAGCTTTCTTT. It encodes CASSPGKGDTEAFF.

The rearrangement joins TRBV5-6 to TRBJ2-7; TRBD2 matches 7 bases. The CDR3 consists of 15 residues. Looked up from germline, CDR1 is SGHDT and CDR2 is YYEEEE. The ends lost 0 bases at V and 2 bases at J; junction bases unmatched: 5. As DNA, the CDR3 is TGTGCCAGCAGCTTGGGGCTAGCGGCTACCTACGAGCAGTACTTC. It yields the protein CASSLGLAATYEQYF.

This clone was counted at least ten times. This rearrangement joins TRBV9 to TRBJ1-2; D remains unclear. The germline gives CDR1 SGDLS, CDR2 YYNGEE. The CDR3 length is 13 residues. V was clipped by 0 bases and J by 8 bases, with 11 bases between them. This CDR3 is CASSVVGGKGYTF. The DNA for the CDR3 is TGTGCCAGCAGCGTAGTTGGAGGGAAAGGCTACACCTTC. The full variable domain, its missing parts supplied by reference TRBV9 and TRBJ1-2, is DSGVTQTPKHLITATGQRVTLRCSPRSGDLSVYWYQQSLDQGLQFLIQYYNGEERAKGNILERFSAQQFPDLHSELNLSSLELGDSALYFCASSVVGGKGYTFGSGTRLTVV.

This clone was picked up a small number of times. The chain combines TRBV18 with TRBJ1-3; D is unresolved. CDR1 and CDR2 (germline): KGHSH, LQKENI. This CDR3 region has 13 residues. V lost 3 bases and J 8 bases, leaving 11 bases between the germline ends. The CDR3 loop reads CASSPKHADTIYF. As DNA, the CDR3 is TGTGCCAGCTCACCGAAACATGCGGACACCATATATTTT.

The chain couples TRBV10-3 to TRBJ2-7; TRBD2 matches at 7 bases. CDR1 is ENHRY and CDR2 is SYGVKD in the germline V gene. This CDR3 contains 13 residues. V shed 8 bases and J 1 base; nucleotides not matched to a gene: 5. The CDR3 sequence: CAIQPGLSYEQYF. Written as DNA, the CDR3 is TGTGCCATCCAACCGGGACTATCCTACGAGCAGTACTTC.

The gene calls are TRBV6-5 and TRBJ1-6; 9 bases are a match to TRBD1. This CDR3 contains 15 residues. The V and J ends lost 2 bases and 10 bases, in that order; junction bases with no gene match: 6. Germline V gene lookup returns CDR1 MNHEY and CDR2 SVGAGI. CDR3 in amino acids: CASSYGGTGSSPLHF. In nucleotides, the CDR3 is TGTGCCAGCAGTTACGGGGGGACAGGGAGCTCACCCCTCCACTTT.